The rows below give T cell receptor beta chains drawn from one sample of a study of metastatic and nonmetastatic thyroid tumors. With MiXCR, TCRdb called clones anew from the PCR reads. The profile shows about 22,000 clones, around 18% of them singletons. Sequenced: blood. The receptors were gathered from a male donor with papillary thyroid cancer or a benign thyroid nodule (not recorded which). Some clones in this sample may be carry-over from other donors' samples. Each CDR3 is given with its conserved first and last residue. A D gene is named only where the DNA matches it firmly. A clone size is listed for some rows: how often the clone was seen (once, few, many), or a class if it is expanded.

cdr3_length: 14; d_call: -; j_call: TRBJ1-2; v_call: TRBV12-3/TRBV12-4; clone_size: many; cdr3_aa: CASSFLQAGYGYTF; cdr3_nt: TGTGCCAGCAGTTTCCTCCAGGCAGGCTATGGCTACACCTTC
cdr3_length: 13; d_call: -; j_call: TRBJ1-1; v_call: TRBV6-1; clone_size: -; cdr3_aa: CASSDRGQTEAFF; cdr3_nt: TGTGCCAGCAGTGACAGGGGACAAACTGAAGCTTTCTTT
cdr3_length: 15; d_call: -; j_call: TRBJ2-3; v_call: TRBV10-2; clone_size: -; cdr3_aa: CASSESTRGSDTQYF; cdr3_nt: TGCGCCAGCAGTGAGTCGACTCGGGGTTCCGATACGCAGTATTTT
cdr3_length: 13; d_call: -; j_call: TRBJ1-2; v_call: TRBV6-2/TRBV6-3; clone_size: -; cdr3_aa: CASRPDINYGYTF; cdr3_nt: TGTGCCAGCCGCCCCGACATTAACTATGGCTACACCTTC
cdr3_length: 14; d_call: -; j_call: TRBJ2-5; v_call: TRBV24-1; clone_size: few; cdr3_aa: CATSDPLGVETQYF; cdr3_nt: TGTGCCACCAGTGACCCCCTTGGGGTGGAGACCCAGTACTTC
cdr3_length: 16; d_call: -; j_call: TRBJ2-7; v_call: TRBV6-2/TRBV6-3; clone_size: few; cdr3_aa: CASSYSVGGRPYEQYF; cdr3_nt: TGTGCCAGCAGTTACTCGGTGGGAGGTAGGCCCTACGAGCAGTACTTC
cdr3_length: 11; d_call: -; j_call: TRBJ1-4; v_call: TRBV6-1; clone_size: medium-sized; cdr3_aa: CASRASEKLFF; cdr3_nt: TGTGCCAGCAGGGCTAGTGAAAAACTGTTTTTT
cdr3_length: 13; d_call: -; j_call: TRBJ2-7; v_call: TRBV7-8; clone_size: many; cdr3_aa: CASSRQVTSEQYF; cdr3_nt: TGTGCCAGCAGCAGACAAGTCACGTCCGAGCAGTACTTC
cdr3_length: 13; d_call: -; j_call: TRBJ2-2; v_call: TRBV12-3/TRBV12-4; clone_size: -; cdr3_aa: CASSLGSTGELFF; cdr3_nt: TGTGCCAGCAGTTTAGGGTCCACCGGGGAGCTGTTTTTT
cdr3_length: 14; d_call: -; j_call: TRBJ1-3; v_call: TRBV2; clone_size: few; cdr3_aa: CASDGRISGNTIYF; cdr3_nt: TGTGCCAGCGATGGAAGAATCTCTGGAAACACCATATATTTT
cdr3_length: 15; d_call: -; j_call: TRBJ2-7; v_call: TRBV19; clone_size: -; cdr3_aa: CSSSIAMDTSYEQYF; cdr3_nt: TGTTCCAGTAGTATAGCGATGGACACTTCCTACGAGCAGTACTTC
cdr3_length: 13; d_call: -; j_call: TRBJ1-5; v_call: TRBV2; clone_size: few; cdr3_aa: CARSEGVNQTQHF; cdr3_nt: TGTGCCAGAAGTGAGGGCGTCAATCAGACCCAGCATTTT
cdr3_length: 14; d_call: -; j_call: TRBJ1-2; v_call: TRBV5-4; clone_size: -; cdr3_aa: CASTRDNQNYGYTF; cdr3_nt: TGTGCCAGCACCAGGGACAACCAAAACTATGGCTACACCTTC
cdr3_length: 17; d_call: TRBD1; j_call: TRBJ2-7; v_call: TRBV11-2; clone_size: few; cdr3_aa: CASSLVSGGTGNYEQYF; cdr3_nt: TGTGCCAGCAGCTTAGTTTCCGGGGGGACAGGGAACTACGAGCAGTACTTC
cdr3_length: 17; d_call: TRBD2; j_call: TRBJ2-3; v_call: TRBV7-2; clone_size: -; cdr3_aa: CASSLAPNSAGADTQYF; cdr3_nt: TGTGCCAGCAGCCTAGCCCCTAACTCCGCGGGGGCAGATACGCAGTATTTT
cdr3_length: 15; d_call: TRBD2; j_call: TRBJ2-1; v_call: TRBV5-1; clone_size: many; cdr3_aa: CASSLGLAPNNEQFF; cdr3_nt: TGCGCCAGCAGCTTGGGACTAGCCCCAAACAATGAGCAGTTCTTC
cdr3_length: 13; d_call: TRBD1; j_call: TRBJ1-1; v_call: TRBV20-1; clone_size: many; cdr3_aa: CSARGTGGTEAFF; cdr3_nt: TGCAGTGCTAGGGGGACAGGGGGCACTGAAGCTTTCTTT
cdr3_length: 17; d_call: TRBD2; j_call: TRBJ2-3; v_call: TRBV28; clone_size: -; cdr3_aa: CASIFLAGGQGPDTQYF; cdr3_nt: TGTGCCAGCATTTTCCTAGCGGGGGGTCAAGGTCCAGATACGCAGTATTTT
cdr3_length: 9; d_call: -; j_call: TRBJ2-7; v_call: TRBV27; clone_size: many; cdr3_aa: CASKCEQYF; cdr3_nt: TGTGCCAGCAAGTGCGAGCAGTACTTC
cdr3_length: 17; d_call: TRBD1; j_call: TRBJ1-2; v_call: TRBV30; clone_size: -; cdr3_aa: CAWSGDRAQSVNYGYTF; cdr3_nt: TGTGCCTGGAGTGGAGACAGGGCACAAAGCGTTAACTATGGCTACACCTTC
cdr3_length: 12; d_call: -; j_call: TRBJ1-2; v_call: TRBV20-1; clone_size: many; cdr3_aa: CSARNRDYGYTF; cdr3_nt: TGCAGTGCTAGAAACAGGGACTATGGCTACACCTTC
cdr3_length: 14; d_call: -; j_call: TRBJ1-2; v_call: TRBV12-3/TRBV12-4; clone_size: few; cdr3_aa: CASSPSIGMYAYTF; cdr3_nt: TGTGCCAGCAGCCCATCCATAGGGATGTATGCCTACACCTTC
cdr3_length: 16; d_call: TRBD1; j_call: TRBJ1-2; v_call: TRBV11-1; clone_size: many; cdr3_aa: CASSLAGGQANYGYTF; cdr3_nt: TGTGCCAGCAGCTTAGCCGGGGGACAGGCGAACTATGGCTACACCTTC
cdr3_length: 14; d_call: TRBD2; j_call: TRBJ2-1; v_call: TRBV6-1; clone_size: -; cdr3_aa: CASVNSGGASEQFF; cdr3_nt: TGTGCCAGCGTGAATAGCGGGGGCGCCTCTGAGCAGTTCTTC
cdr3_length: 11; d_call: -; j_call: TRBJ2-1; v_call: TRBV28; clone_size: many; cdr3_aa: CASSLWGEQFF; cdr3_nt: TGTGCCAGCAGTTTGTGGGGTGAGCAGTTCTTC
cdr3_length: 15; d_call: -; j_call: TRBJ1-5; v_call: TRBV19; clone_size: many; cdr3_aa: CASSIWAGVGQPQHF; cdr3_nt: TGTGCCAGTAGTATATGGGCAGGGGTTGGTCAGCCCCAGCATTTT
cdr3_length: 14; d_call: -; j_call: TRBJ2-3; v_call: TRBV3-1; clone_size: many; cdr3_aa: CASSQQWGHDTQYF; cdr3_nt: TGTGCCAGCAGCCAACAATGGGGGCACGATACGCAGTATTTT
cdr3_length: 14; d_call: -; j_call: TRBJ2-7; v_call: TRBV27; clone_size: few; cdr3_aa: CASSFGRGAYEQYF; cdr3_nt: TGTGCCAGCAGTTTTGGCAGGGGGGCCTACGAGCAGTACTTC
cdr3_length: 19; d_call: TRBD2; j_call: TRBJ2-7; v_call: TRBV28; clone_size: -; cdr3_aa: CASSPTTSSGRSFSYEQYF; cdr3_nt: TGTGCCAGCAGTCCCACGACTTCTAGCGGGAGGTCCTTCTCCTACGAGCAGTACTTC
cdr3_length: 14; d_call: -; j_call: TRBJ2-7; v_call: TRBV9; clone_size: -; cdr3_aa: CASSAQGIVYEQYF; cdr3_nt: TGTGCCAGCAGCGCACAGGGAATCGTCTACGAGCAGTACTTC
cdr3_length: 14; d_call: TRBD2; j_call: TRBJ2-3; v_call: TRBV20-1; clone_size: many; cdr3_aa: CSARDYADIDTQYF; cdr3_nt: TGCAGTGCTCGGGACTACGCCGATATAGATACGCAGTATTTT
cdr3_length: 15; d_call: -; j_call: TRBJ2-6; v_call: TRBV19; clone_size: many; cdr3_aa: CASSMEGHGANVLTF; cdr3_nt: TGTGCCAGTAGTATGGAAGGGCATGGGGCCAACGTCCTGACTTTC
cdr3_length: 12; d_call: -; j_call: TRBJ2-5; v_call: TRBV5-6; clone_size: -; cdr3_aa: CASSLALETQYF; cdr3_nt: TGTGCCAGCAGCTTGGCCCTAGAGACCCAGTACTTC
cdr3_length: 18; d_call: TRBD1; j_call: TRBJ1-2; v_call: TRBV2; clone_size: many; cdr3_aa: CASSEGPTGAQSNYGYTF; cdr3_nt: TGTGCCAGCAGTGAAGGGCCGACAGGGGCCCAGTCTAACTATGGCTACACCTTC
cdr3_length: 14; d_call: -; j_call: TRBJ1-6; v_call: TRBV12-3/TRBV12-4; clone_size: medium-sized; cdr3_aa: CASTPLAGNSPLHF; cdr3_nt: TGTGCCAGCACCCCATTGGCGGGGAATTCACCCCTCCACTTT
cdr3_length: 15; d_call: TRBD1; j_call: TRBJ1-5; v_call: TRBV6-1; clone_size: many; cdr3_aa: CASSFPGQGHQPQHF; cdr3_nt: TGTGCCAGCAGTTTCCCGGGACAGGGCCATCAGCCCCAGCATTTT
cdr3_length: 14; d_call: TRBD1; j_call: TRBJ2-3; v_call: TRBV6-4; clone_size: medium-sized; cdr3_aa: CASSDSGGADTQYF; cdr3_nt: TGTGCCAGCAGTGACTCAGGGGGCGCAGATACGCAGTATTTT
cdr3_length: 14; d_call: -; j_call: TRBJ2-1; v_call: TRBV5-8; clone_size: many; cdr3_aa: CASTIGGVYNEQFF; cdr3_nt: TGTGCCAGCACCATAGGAGGAGTCTACAATGAGCAGTTCTTC
cdr3_length: 11; d_call: -; j_call: TRBJ2-2; v_call: TRBV10-3; clone_size: many; cdr3_aa: CAISAAGELFF; cdr3_nt: TGTGCCATCTCGGCGGCCGGGGAGCTGTTTTTT
cdr3_length: 12; d_call: -; j_call: TRBJ1-2; v_call: TRBV19; clone_size: medium-sized; cdr3_aa: CASSIAISGYTF; cdr3_nt: TGTGCCAGTAGTATAGCTATCTCCGGCTACACCTTC
cdr3_length: 15; d_call: -; j_call: TRBJ2-3; v_call: TRBV2; clone_size: many; cdr3_aa: CASLTEGQGPDTQYF; cdr3_nt: TGTGCCAGCCTCACCGAGGGGCAGGGCCCAGATACGCAGTATTTT
cdr3_length: 15; d_call: -; j_call: TRBJ1-5; v_call: TRBV6-1; clone_size: medium-sized; cdr3_aa: CASSEVEGDDQPQHF; cdr3_nt: TGTGCCAGCAGTGAAGTAGAGGGGGACGATCAGCCCCAGCATTTT
cdr3_length: 13; d_call: -; j_call: TRBJ1-6; v_call: TRBV10-1; clone_size: medium-sized; cdr3_aa: CASKVSRYSPLHF; cdr3_nt: TGCGCCAGCAAGGTGAGTCGATATTCACCCCTCCACTTT
cdr3_length: 14; d_call: -; j_call: TRBJ1-3; v_call: TRBV7-6; clone_size: -; cdr3_aa: CASSTTVSGNTIYF; cdr3_nt: TGTGCCAGCAGCACCACAGTCTCTGGAAACACCATATATTTT
cdr3_length: 15; d_call: TRBD2; j_call: TRBJ2-7; v_call: TRBV7-9; clone_size: many; cdr3_aa: CASSLALAGVSEQYF; cdr3_nt: TGTGCCAGCAGCTTAGCCCTAGCGGGAGTTTCCGAGCAGTACTTC
cdr3_length: 17; d_call: -; j_call: TRBJ1-5; v_call: TRBV12-5; clone_size: many; cdr3_aa: CASGLDMWGFLRQPQHF; cdr3_nt: TGTGCTAGTGGTTTGGATATGTGGGGTTTCCTCAGGCAGCCCCAGCATTTT
cdr3_length: 16; d_call: -; j_call: TRBJ2-3; v_call: TRBV11-2; clone_size: many; cdr3_aa: CASRGDERTNTDTQYF; cdr3_nt: TGTGCCAGCAGGGGAGATGAGCGGACGAACACAGATACGCAGTATTTT
cdr3_length: 14; d_call: -; j_call: TRBJ1-1; v_call: TRBV12-3/TRBV12-4; clone_size: -; cdr3_aa: CASSFSGSNTEAFF; cdr3_nt: TGTGCCAGCAGTTTTTCGGGAAGTAACACTGAAGCTTTCTTT